The 32 T cell receptor beta chains below come from one sample, sequenced in a study of T cells in Graves' hyperthyroidism and ophthalmopathy. Amplified TCR beta CDR3 regions came from RNA transcripts. A first-round RT-PCR of the TCR CDR3 used the HTBI primer set. MiXCR, applied by TCRdb to the multiplex PCR reads, yields one record per CDR3 protein. Altogether 600,000 to 650,000 distinct CDR3 sequences are present, 15% to 20% being singletons, with the ten largest covering 3.8%. Input material: blood. Source of these receptors: a woman aged 25 to 39 with Graves' hyperthyroidism.

This clonotype was seen only a few times. This chain links TRBV11-3 with TRBJ2-3, with D perhaps matching TRBD2 (6 bases). Deletions cut 0 bases from V and 0 bases from J, with 22 bases between. Germline assignment: CDR1 SGHNT and CDR2 YENEEA. The CDR3 length is 20 residues. Written as DNA, the CDR3 is TGTGCCAGCAGCTTAGATCCGGGCACGACTAGTCTTAGTAGCACAGATACGCAGTATTTT. Its translation: CASSLDPGTTSLSSTDTQYF. The full variable domain, with the rest looked up from reference TRBV11-3 and TRBJ2-3, is EAGVVQSPRYKIIEKKQPVAFWCNPISGHNTLYWYLQNLGQGPELLIRYENEEAVDDSQLPKDRFSAERLKGVDSTLKIQPAELGDSAVYLCASSLDPGTTSLSSTDTQYFGPGTRLTVL.

CDR3 loop: CSARNGGRETQYF. CDR3 DNA: TGCAGTGCTAGAAATGGCGGGAGGGAGACCCAGTACTTC. The V gene is TRBV20-1, the J gene TRBJ2-5; 8 nucleotides agree with TRBD2. With V trimmed by 2 bases and J by 5 bases, 4 bases remained unmatched. Germline V gives CDR1 DFQATT, CDR2 SNEGSKA (reference sequence). The CDR3 runs to 13 residues.

This clonotype occurred many times. The gene calls are TRBV6-2 or TRBV6-3 and TRBJ2-7, with D unclear. Trimming took 1 base from V and 2 from J, leaving 3 bases between them. Germline CDR1 MNHEY, CDR2 SVGEGT. CDR3 size: 12 residues. The CDR3, as DNA: TGTGCCAGCAGTTACTGGGCCTACGAGCAGTACTTC. Its protein is CASSYWAYEQYF.

The V call is TRBV11-2, the J call TRBJ2-6; TRBD1 matches at 8 bases. Losses at the gene ends were 1 base for V and 0 bases for J; bases not matched to a gene: 8. The CDR3 sequence is 19 residues long. Looked up from germline, CDR1 is SGHAT and CDR2 is FQNNGV. The CDR3, as DNA: TGTGCCAGCAGCTTAGGAAAGGACAGGGTTAACTCTGGGGCCAACGTCCTGACTTTC. Translating it yields CASSLGKDRVNSGANVLTF.

This chain connects TRBV7-9 to TRBJ2-2; D ambiguous. V gave up 2 bases and J gave up 2 bases, with 9 bases separating them. The CDR3 extends over 15 amino acids. Per germline, CDR1 SEHNR and CDR2 FQNEAQ (reference sequence). The chain's CDR3 is CASSLLGFNTGELFF. The CDR3 nucleotides read TGTGCCAGCAGCTTATTGGGGTTTAACACCGGGGAGCTGTTTTTT. Filled out from reference TRBV7-9 and TRBJ2-2, the complete variable domain reads DTGVSQNPRHKITKRGQNVTFRCDPISEHNRLYWYRQTLGQGPEFLTYFQNEAQLEKSRLLSDRFSAERPKGSFSTLEIQRTEQGDSAMYLCASSLLGFNTGELFFGEGSRLTVL.

The chain recombines TRBV27 with TRBJ2-5; tentative D call: TRBD2 (6 bases). This CDR3 is built from 12 residues. V dropped 5 bases and J dropped 9 bases, with 13 bases sitting between them. The germline V gene has CDR1 MNHEY and CDR2 SMNVEV (reference sequence). CDR3 in DNA: TGTGCCAGCAGTCCTACTAGGAGGGCCCAGTACTTC. It specifies CASSPTRRAQYF.

In its sample, this clonotype was seen many times. V and J are TRBV3-1 and TRBJ1-6, with 8 bases matching TRBD1. The germline V gene encodes CDR1 LGHDT and CDR2 YNNKEL (reference sequence). V lost 5 bases, J lost 10 bases, and 7 bases stayed unmatched. The CDR3 sequence is 14 residues long. The CDR3 DNA follows: TGTGCCAGCAGCGAGGACAGGGCTGGATCACCCCTCCACTTT. This encodes CASSEDRAGSPLHF.

The sample holds many counts of this clonotype. J is TRBJ1-4 and V is TRBV2; no firm D call. Between the trimmed V and J ends, which lost 5 bases and 0 bases, there was a span of 7 bases. Germline V gives CDR1 SNHLY, CDR2 FYNNEI. The CDR3 loop spans 14 amino acids. The CDR3 DNA sequence: TGTGCCAGCAGTCGGGAAACAACTAATGAAAAACTGTTTTTT. Its translation is CASSRETTNEKLFF. Full variable domain (outside the CDR3, taken from reference TRBV2 and TRBJ1-4): EPEVTQTPSHQVTQMGQEVILRCVPISNHLYFYWYRQILGQKVEFLVSFYNNEISEKSEIFDDQFSVERPDGSNFTLKIRSTKLEDSAMYFCASSRETTNEKLFFGSGTQLSVL.

Notes on this clonotype: A much larger clone differs from this one at a single base, so this may be a read error. The chain is built from TRBV2 and TRBJ1-5, with 7 nucleotides matching TRBD1. Germline trimming cut 1 base from V and 9 bases from J; bases unmatched to any gene: 9. This CDR3 has 15 amino acids. Germline CDR1 reads SNHLY; CDR2 reads FYNNEI. The CDR3 DNA follows: TGTGCCAGCAGTGAAGAAGGGACAGTAAGTCGGCCCCAGCATTTT. It codes for CASSEEGTVSRPQHF.

This clonotype was picked up a small number of times. The chain combines TRBV5-5 with TRBJ2-7; TRBD2 agrees at 9 bases. Per the germline V gene, CDR1 is SGHKS and CDR2 is YYEKEE (reference sequence). With V trimmed by 0 bases and J by 4 bases, 5 bases remained unmatched. The CDR3 spans 15 residues. The CDR3, as DNA: TGTGCCAGCAGCTTGGGACTAGCGGAAAAGTACGAGCAGTACTTC. Its translation is CASSLGLAEKYEQYF.

Ten or more counts support this clonotype. The chain uses TRBV6-2 or TRBV6-3 and TRBJ2-7; D is ambiguous. The germline CDR1 and CDR2 sequences are MNHEY and SVGEGT. The CDR3 covers 14 residues. V was trimmed by 7 bases and J by 2 bases, leaving 15 bases between them. The CDR3 is CASTEQPGTYEQYF. CDR3 sequence (DNA): TGTGCCAGCACCGAACAACCGGGTACCTACGAGCAGTACTTC.

This clonotype was observed many times. The V gene is TRBV16, the J gene TRBJ1-1; no reliable D call. Looked up from germline, CDR1 is KGHSY and CDR2 is FQNENV. Deletions cut 1 base from V and 8 bases from J, with 8 bases between. The CDR3 extends over 12 amino acids. The CDR3 is CASSQLAVEAFF. CDR3 coding DNA: TGTGCCAGCAGCCAATTGGCGGTCGAAGCTTTCTTT.

This clonotype showed up many times. J is TRBJ1-5 and V is TRBV28; D is ambiguous. The V gene's germline CDR1 is MDHEN and CDR2 SYDVKM. The CDR3 totals 15 residues. Trimming removed 1 base from V and 0 bases from J, with 7 bases in between. The CDR3 region has the DNA TGTGCCAGCAGTTTATATCCGGATAGCAATCAGCCCCAGCATTTT. It specifies CASSLYPDSNQPQHF.

The chain has TRBV13 and TRBJ2-7, with TRBD2 matching over 7 bases. The trim removed 1 base at V and 2 bases at J, leaving 5 bases unmatched. Germline assignment: CDR1 PRHDT and CDR2 FYEKMQ (reference sequence). The CDR3 is made up of 15 amino acids. Here the CDR3 DNA reads TGTGCCAGCAGCTTAGTGGGGGAGGGCCCCTACGAGCAGTACTTC. Amino acid sequence: CASSLVGEGPYEQYF.

This clonotype was recorded a few times. The chain is built from TRBV7-9 and TRBJ2-1, with D perhaps matching TRBD1 (7 bases). V was cut by 6 bases and J by 0 bases, with 21 bases left in between. CDR3 length: 18 residues. Germline V gene data show CDR1 as SEHNR and CDR2 as FQNEAQ (reference sequence). The CDR3 nucleotides are TGTGCCAGCAGTACAGGGGCTGGCGGGGCGAGCTCCTACAATGAGCAGTTCTTC. It encodes CASSTGAGGASSYNEQFF.

This clonotype was counted only a few times. Possible read error: a much larger clone is one base away. This chain links TRBV28 with TRBJ2-7, with 7 bases lining up with TRBD2. This CDR3 contains 14 residues. Germline CDR1 and CDR2: MDHEN and SYDVKM. The CDR3 DNA reads TGTGCCAGCAGGGCGGGAGTTTCTCCATACGAGCAGTGCTTC. Translation: CASRAGVSPYEQCF.

Many counts were recorded for this clonotype. This chain links TRBV3-1 with TRBJ2-2; no clear D gene. The CDR3 is 12 residues long. Germline V lookup: CDR1 LGHDT, CDR2 YNNKEL (reference sequence). V was cut by 3 bases and J by 5 bases, with 4 bases left in between. In DNA form, the CDR3 reads TGTGCCAGCAGCCAGGTAACCGGGGAGCTGTTTTTT. Encoded protein: CASSQVTGELFF.

The chain has TRBV27 and TRBJ2-7, with a possible D match to TRBD1 (6 bases). CDR3 length equals 14 residues. V was pared by 3 bases and J by 5 bases, with 14 bases between. Germline V gene sequence: CDR1 MNHEY, CDR2 SMNVEV (reference sequence). CDR3 residues: CASSFLQGLNEQYF. DNA of the CDR3: TGTGCCAGCAGTTTTCTCCAGGGGCTGAACGAGCAGTACTTC.

This sequence joins TRBV6-5 and TRBJ1-1; D possibly corresponds to TRBD1 (5 bases). Trimming pared 2 bases from V and 3 bases from J, leaving 13 bases between. The CDR3 extends over 15 amino acids. Per the germline V gene, CDR1 is MNHEY and CDR2 is SVGAGI. The CDR3 here is CASSYMPQGDTEAFF. The DNA for the CDR3 is TGTGCCAGCAGTTACATGCCCCAGGGCGACACTGAAGCTTTCTTT.

This clonotype occurred a few times. V usage is TRBV24-1 and J usage is TRBJ2-1; possibly TRBD1 for D (5 bases). CDR1 and CDR2 (germline): KGHDR, SFDVKD. CDR3 length equals 16 residues. V lost 10 bases, J lost 5 bases, and 23 bases lay in between. As DNA, the CDR3 is TGTGCCACAAACCTCCCCCCGGTACAGGAAAACAATGAGCAGTTCTTC. It yields the protein CATNLPPVQENNEQFF.

Remarks on this clonotype: A much larger clonotype is one base distant, so this may be a read error. The chain carries TRBV29-1 and TRBJ2-1, with D unclear. The J call is in doubt because the DNA end fits TRBJ2-7 better. From germline, CDR1 is SQVTM and CDR2 ANQGSEA. CDR3 length equals 14 residues. This chain's CDR3 is CSVDRNGVHNEQYF. The CDR3 coding sequence is TGCAGCGTTGACAGGAATGGGGTCCACAATGAGCAGTACTTC.

About this clonotype itself: This may stem from a read error, because a much larger clone lies one nucleotide away. The chain recombines TRBV6-2 or TRBV6-3 with TRBJ2-7; TRBD1 or TRBD2 may be the D gene (5 bases each). Looked up from germline, CDR1 is MNHEY and CDR2 is SVGEGT. The CDR3 contains 13 residues. The CDR3 region has the DNA TGTGCCAGCAGTCGGGACGCCGACTACGGGCAGTACTTC. It specifies CASSRDADYGQYF.

This clonotype has only one observation. The rearrangement joins TRBV7-2 to TRBJ1-2; 7 positions match TRBD1. This CDR3 has 13 residues. The germline gives CDR1 SGHTA, CDR2 FQGNSA. Losses at the gene ends were 11 bases for V and 8 bases for J; bases not matched to a gene: 14. CDR3 coding DNA: TGTGCCCGCAACTTAGAAGGGGGCAGGGGCTACACCTTC. As protein: CARNLEGGRGYTF. Full variable domain (remainder filled in from reference TRBV7-2 and TRBJ1-2): GAGVSQSPSNKVTEKGKDVELRCDPISGHTALYWYRQSLGQGLEFLIYFQGNSAPDKSGLPSDRFSAERTGGSVSTLTIQRTQQEDSAVYLCARNLEGGRGYTFGSGTRLTVV.

In this sample, this clonotype turned up many times. This chain links TRBV7-9 with TRBJ2-1; 10 positions match TRBD1. V was clipped by 3 bases and J by 0 bases; unmatched bases: 11. CDR3 length: 19 residues. Germline V gene lookup returns CDR1 SEHNR and CDR2 FQNEAQ (reference sequence). CDR3 in amino acids: CASSFGTGAIRSSYNEQFF. In nucleotides, the CDR3 is TGTGCCAGCAGCTTTGGGACAGGGGCAATCCGTTCCTCCTACAATGAGCAGTTCTTC.

The V call is TRBV5-1, the J call TRBJ2-2; TRBD2 agrees at 11 bases. The V and J ends lost 4 bases and 0 bases, in that order; junction bases with no gene match: 2. Germline loops: CDR1 SGHRS, CDR2 YFSETQ. This CDR3 is built from 16 residues. The chain's CDR3 is CASSTLAGANTGELFF. CDR3 nucleotide sequence: TGCGCCAGCAGCACACTAGCGGGAGCGAACACCGGGGAGCTGTTTTTT.

This clonotype has at least ten counts. DNA of the CDR3: TGTGCCAGCAGTCCCCTGACAGGGGGCCCTTACTCCTACAATGAGCAGTTCTTC. The encoded protein is CASSPLTGGPYSYNEQFF. The V and J genes are TRBV28 and TRBJ2-1; TRBD1 matches 10 bases. The CDR3 runs to 18 residues. The germline V gene has CDR1 MDHEN and CDR2 SYDVKM. V shed 5 bases, J shed 0 bases, and the junction held 10 bases outside the gene matches.

J is TRBJ1-5 and V is TRBV28; TRBD1 is a possible D gene (6 bases). The CDR3 spans 13 residues. Trimming shortened V by 8 bases and J by 3 bases, and 11 bases separated the two germline ends. The germline gives CDR1 MDHEN, CDR2 SYDVKM. The CDR3 sequence is CASSDSFNQPQHF. The CDR3 nucleotides read TGTGCCAGCTCGGACAGCTTCAATCAGCCCCAGCATTTT.

This clonotype was detected many times. J is TRBJ1-1 and V is TRBV20-1; 9 positions agree with TRBD1. Germline V gene data show CDR1 as DFQATT and CDR2 as SNEGSKA (reference sequence). Trimming cost V 4 bases and J 3 bases; bases outside gene matches: 6. CDR3 length: 14 residues. The CDR3 sequence is CSATQGALDTEAFF. CDR3 nucleotides: TGCAGTGCTACACAGGGGGCATTGGACACTGAAGCTTTCTTT.

This clonotype was seen repeatedly, ten times or more. The V gene is TRBV12-3 or TRBV12-4, the J gene TRBJ2-3; TRBD2 matches 11 bases. The CDR3 extends over 18 amino acids. J was trimmed by 0 bases and V by 6 bases; bases with no gene match: 11. For the CDR3, the DNA is TGTGCCAGCAGAACATTAGCGGGAGGGCCCTATAGCACAGATACGCAGTATTTT. Translating gives CASRTLAGGPYSTDTQYF.

This clonotype came up a few times. DNA of the CDR3: TGCGCCAGCAGCCAAAAGCCGGCTTTAGGAGACTACGAGCAGTACTTC. Its translation: CASSQKPALGDYEQYF. The rearrangement links TRBV4-1 to TRBJ2-7; D is unclear. The CDR3 is made up of 16 amino acids. With 2 bases removed from V and 3 bases from J, the gap between germline ends came to 17 bases. CDR1 MGHRA and CDR2 YSYEKL come from the germline V gene.

This clonotype was counted at least ten times. The rearrangement uses TRBV6-2 or TRBV6-3 and TRBJ2-1; TRBD2 matches 12 bases. J was trimmed by 7 bases and V by 6 bases; bases with no gene match: 7. Germline values: CDR1 MNHEY, CDR2 SVGEGT. This CDR3 comprises 15 residues. CDR3 coding DNA: TGTGCCAGCAGCCCCGGAGGACTAGCGGGAAATGAGCAGTTCTTC. This codes for CASSPGGLAGNEQFF.

In its sample, this clonotype was seen many times. The chain recombines TRBV20-1 with TRBJ2-2, with 7 bases fitting TRBD2. V lost 4 bases and J lost 1; bases outside the gene matches: 3. The CDR3 has 14 amino acids. CDR1 DFQATT and CDR2 SNEGSKA come from the germline V gene (reference sequence). The CDR3 nucleotides read TGCAGTGCTAAGCTAGCGGTGAACACCGGGGAGCTGTTTTTT. Amino acid sequence: CSAKLAVNTGELFF.